This T cell receptor (beta chain) was recovered during a study of blood T cell repertoires in COVID-19. At the level of the study: The United States, Italy and Spain were the sources of the acute and convalescent COVID-19 samples.

Here immunoSEQ multiplex PCR was the method, and the copy in TCRdb shows in-frame clones only, minus some. In the table there are roughly 190,000 clones, 84% of which are singletons. The cohort comprised adults aged about 18 to 100 years residing in approximately 25 US areas. Clinical history reported by participants formed the basis on which cohorts were assigned. In the 2 weeks before study entry, exposed participants met a COVID-19 case, which was PCR-confirmed or clinician-diagnosed. V dropped 3 bases and J dropped 10 bases, with 11 bases sitting between them. CDR3 length: 13 residues. Germline V gives CDR1 SGHNT, CDR2 YYREEE (reference sequence).

The sequencing sample was made of PBMCs or T cells enriched from blood (not recorded which). This receptor was taken from a woman in her 30s who had been exposed to COVID-19. The J gene is TRBJ1-6, the V gene TRBV5-4; D is uncertain. In DNA form, the CDR3 reads TGTGCCAGCAGCTGGCCGGGGAACTCACCCCTCCACTTT. Residues: CASSWPGNSPLHF.